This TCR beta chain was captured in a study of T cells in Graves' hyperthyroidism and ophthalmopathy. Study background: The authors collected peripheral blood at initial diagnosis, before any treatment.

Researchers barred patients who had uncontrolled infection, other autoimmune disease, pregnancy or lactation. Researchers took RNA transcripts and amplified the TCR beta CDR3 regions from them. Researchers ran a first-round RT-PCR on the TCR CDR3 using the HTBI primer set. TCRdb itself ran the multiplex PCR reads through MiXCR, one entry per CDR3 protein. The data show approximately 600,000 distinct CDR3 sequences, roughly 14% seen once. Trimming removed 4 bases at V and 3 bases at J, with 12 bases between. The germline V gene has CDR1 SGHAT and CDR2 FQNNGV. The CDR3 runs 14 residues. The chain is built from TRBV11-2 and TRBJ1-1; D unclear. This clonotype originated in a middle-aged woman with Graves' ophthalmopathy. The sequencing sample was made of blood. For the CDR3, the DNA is TGTGCCAGCAGCTCCATGTACGGGTACACTGAAGCTTTCTTT. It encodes CASSSMYGYTEAFF.